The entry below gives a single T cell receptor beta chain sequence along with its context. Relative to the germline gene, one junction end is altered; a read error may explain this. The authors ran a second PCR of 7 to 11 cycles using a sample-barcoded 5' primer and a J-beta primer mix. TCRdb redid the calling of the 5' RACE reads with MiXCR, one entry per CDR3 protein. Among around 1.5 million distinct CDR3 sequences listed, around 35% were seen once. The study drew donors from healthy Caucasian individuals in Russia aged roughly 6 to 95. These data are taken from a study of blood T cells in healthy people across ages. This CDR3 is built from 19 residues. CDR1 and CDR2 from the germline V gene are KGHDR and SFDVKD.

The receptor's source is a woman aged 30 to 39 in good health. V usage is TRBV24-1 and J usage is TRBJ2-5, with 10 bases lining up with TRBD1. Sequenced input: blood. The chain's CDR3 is CATSDFGAPGQGYQETQYF. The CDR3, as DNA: TGTGCCACCAGCGATTTTGGCGCTCCGGGACAGGGGTACCAAGAGACCCAGTACTTC.